These T cell receptor beta chains were read from a single sample in a study of cytomegalovirus exposure and HLA in healthy donors. Clones were read by immunoSEQ multiplex PCR, and TCRdb kept only the in-frame ones, dropping some. The data contain 150,000 to 200,000 clones, around three quarters of them singletons. Sequenced: PBMCs. The source is a woman in her forties or fifties in good health and CMV-seropositive. Both conserved end residues are part of each CDR3. The D gene is left open where the match is weak. Clone size appears in some rows only: once, few, many, or a class for an expanded clone.

TRBJ1-1 | TRBV6-5 | NA | NA | TGTGCCAGCAGTTGGCAGGGGTTCCCCACTGAAGCTTTCTTT | CASSWQGFPTEAFF
TRBJ1-1 | TRBV19 | NA | NA | TGTGCCAGTATCGGGTTAGAACCGGAAGCTTTCTTT | CASIGLEPEAFF
TRBJ2-7 | TRBV28 | TRBD2 | few | TGTGCCAGCAGTTTAGGGACTAGCGGGAGTGACGAGCAGTACTTC | CASSLGTSGSDEQYF
TRBJ1-2 | TRBV2 | NA | NA | TGTGCCAGCACATGGTATCAGGGGATTCAGGATGGCTACACCTTC | CASTWYQGIQDGYTF
TRBJ2-1 | TRBV4-2 | TRBD2 | few | TGTGCCAGCAGCCAAGCTCTAGCGGGGGGACACAATGAGCAGTTCTTC | CASSQALAGGHNEQFF
TRBJ1-5 | TRBV7-3 | NA | NA | TGTGCCAGCAGCTTAAGGGCAGGGGATCAGCCCCAGCATTTT | CASSLRAGDQPQHF
TRBJ2-1 | TRBV18 | TRBD2 | NA | TGTGCCAGCTCACCAGGGACTACACGTGATGAGCAGTTCTTC | CASSPGTTRDEQFF
TRBJ2-3 | TRBV11-3 | TRBD2 | NA | TGTGCCAGCACCATCAACCTCGGGACTAGCGGGGATAGCACAGATACGCAGTATTTT | CASTINLGTSGDSTDTQYF
TRBJ2-1 | TRBV27 | TRBD2 | NA | TGTGCCAGCAGTTTAACAGCGGGAGGGCATGAGCAGTTCTTC | CASSLTAGGHEQFF
TRBJ2-2 | TRBV28 | NA | few | TGTGCCAGCAGTCCAATTTCCGGGGAGCTGTTTTTT | CASSPISGELFF
TRBJ2-7 | TRBV25-1 | TRBD2 | NA | TGTGCCAGCGGGACTAGCTACGAGCAGTACTTC | CASGTSYEQYF
TRBJ1-5 | TRBV6-4 | NA | NA | TGTGCCAGCAGTGACTCTTCTCAGGGTTGGGTAAGGCCCCAGCATTTT | CASSDSSQGWVRPQHF
TRBJ1-6 | TRBV6-1 | NA | NA | TGTGCCAGCAGTCAAAGAGACAGACTCAATTCACCCCTCCACTTT | CASSQRDRLNSPLHF
TRBJ2-2 | TRBV14 | NA | NA | TGTGCCAGCAGCCAAGATTCAAACACCGGGGAGCTGTTTTTT | CASSQDSNTGELFF
TRBJ2-3 | TRBV28 | NA | NA | TGTGCCAGCAGTTTACGGGACTCCCGCACAGATACGCAGTATTTT | CASSLRDSRTDTQYF
TRBJ2-2 | TRBV25-1 | NA | once | TGTGCCAGCAAAAGGGGAAACACCGGGGAGCTGTTTTTT | CASKRGNTGELFF
TRBJ2-7 | TRBV19 | TRBD1 | once | TGTGCCAGTAGGGTCCAGGGGGCTGGCGAGCAGTACTTC | CASRVQGAGEQYF
TRBJ2-7 | TRBV7-2 | NA | NA | TGTGCCAGCAGCCGCTATACGGGCGGGGCTTCCTACGAGCAGTACTTC | CASSRYTGGASYEQYF
TRBJ2-3 | TRBV11-2 | TRBD2 | NA | TGTGCCAGCAGCTCAGCACTAGCGGGAGAGCAACGCACAGATACGCAGTATTTT | CASSSALAGEQRTDTQYF
TRBJ2-7 | TRBV6-5 | NA | NA | TGTGCCAGCAGCATCGAGCGGAACCCCTACGAGCAGTACTTC | CASSIERNPYEQYF
TRBJ1-2 | TRBV9 | NA | NA | TGTGCCAGCAGCGGACAGGACCCCCGTTATGGCTACACCTTC | CASSGQDPRYGYTF
TRBJ1-3 | TRBV25-1 | TRBD1 | once | TGTGCCAGCAGTACAGGGGCGAGGGGAAACACCATATATTTT | CASSTGARGNTIYF
TRBJ1-2 | TRBV6-6 | NA | NA | TGTGCCAGCAGTTACTCGAGTAACAGCTATGGCTACACCTTC | CASSYSSNSYGYTF
TRBJ1-2 | TRBV15 | NA | few | TGTGCCACCAGCGGTACGGGGATGGGAGGAGGCTACACCTTC | CATSGTGMGGGYTF
TRBJ1-5 | TRBV28 | NA | NA | TGTGCCAGCTCTATTTTCAAACAGCCCCAGCATTTT | CASSIFKQPQHF
TRBJ2-3 | TRBV5-1 | TRBD1 | NA | TGCGCCAGCAGTCGTGACAGGGTTACGGATACGCAGTATTTT | CASSRDRVTDTQYF
TRBJ2-5 | TRBV4-3 | TRBD2 | NA | TGCGCCAGCAGCCAAGGGGTTTCTAGCGGGGGAGAGTACTTC | CASSQGVSSGGEYF
TRBJ1-6 | TRBV6-5 | NA | NA | TGTGCCAGCAGTTATTCGGTTAGTTCACCCCTCCACTTT | CASSYSVSSPLHF
TRBJ2-1 | TRBV7-2 | TRBD2 | NA | TGTGCCAGCAGCTTACTCGGCGGGAGGGCCGGGGATGAGCAGTTCTTC | CASSLLGGRAGDEQFF
TRBJ1-2 | TRBV28 | NA | NA | TGTGCCAGCAGCGTGACTGAGTTCTATGGCTACACCTTC | CASSVTEFYGYTF
TRBJ1-1 | TRBV18 | TRBD1 | NA | TGTGCCAGCTCACACTTTACGGGACAGATGAACACTGAAGCTTTCTTT | CASSHFTGQMNTEAFF
TRBJ2-7 | TRBV29-1 | TRBD1 | NA | TGCAGCGTTGAATACCGGGACAGGGGCCACGAGCAGTACTTC | CSVEYRDRGHEQYF
TRBJ1-1 | TRBV7-3 | NA | NA | TGTGCCAGCAGCCTCCAGAAAGCGGGTGTCACTGAAGCTTTCTTT | CASSLQKAGVTEAFF
TRBJ2-7 | TRBV11-2 | NA | NA | TGTGCCAGCAGCTTAGAGGTCGCGAGCGGGCAGTACTTC | CASSLEVASGQYF
TRBJ2-7 | TRBV28 | NA | NA | TGTGCCAGCAGTTCACCGGGACATTCGAACGAGCAGTACTTC | CASSSPGHSNEQYF
TRBJ2-5 | TRBV10-3 | TRBD1 | NA | TGTGCCATCAGTGAGTCATCGGGACAGGGGGTACAAGAGACCCAGTACTTC | CAISESSGQGVQETQYF
TRBJ2-7 | TRBV4-2 | NA | few | TGTGCCAGCAGCCAAATCGCGCGTACCTACGAGCAGTACTTC | CASSQIARTYEQYF
TRBJ2-3 | TRBV7-8 | NA | once | TGTGCCAGCAGCTTACGGTCCAGATACGAGGGAAGCACAGATACGCAGTATTTT | CASSLRSRYEGSTDTQYF
TRBJ2-7 | TRBV7-2 | NA | NA | TGTGCCAGCAGCGAACAGGGCGGGTTTACCTACGAGCAGTACTTC | CASSEQGGFTYEQYF
TRBJ1-1 | TRBV6-6 | NA | few | TGTGCCAGCAGTTATGGGTGGGGCACCACTGAAGCTTTCTTT | CASSYGWGTTEAFF
TRBJ2-6 | TRBV4-3 | TRBD1 | few | TGCGCCAGCAGCCCAACGCGGACAGGGGGCTCTGGGGCCAACGTCCTGACTTTC | CASSPTRTGGSGANVLTF
TRBJ1-1 | TRBV11-2 | TRBD1 | NA | TGTGCCAGCTCCTCCGAGGACAGGGGGAACACTGAAGCTTTCTTT | CASSSEDRGNTEAFF
TRBJ1-5 | TRBV5-6 | NA | NA | TGTGCCAGCAGCAGAGATAGCAATCAGCCCCAGCATTTT | CASSRDSNQPQHF
TRBJ2-5 | TRBV10-2 | TRBD1 | NA | TGCGCCAGCAGTGTGGGGACAGGGTTTGGGGAGACCCAGTACTTC | CASSVGTGFGETQYF
TRBJ1-2 | TRBV28 | TRBD1 | NA | TGTGCCAGCAGTGCAACAGGGGCCCTCTATGGCTACACCTTC | CASSATGALYGYTF
TRBJ2-2 | TRBV9 | TRBD1 | NA | TGTGCCAGCAGCGTAGGCAGGGGGTCCGCCGGGGAGCTGTTTTTT | CASSVGRGSAGELFF
TRBJ2-7 | TRBV7-9 | NA | NA | TGTGCCAGCAGCCTTACGGGGATCACCTACGAGCAGTACTTC | CASSLTGITYEQYF
TRBJ1-1 | TRBV7-9 | TRBD1 | NA | TGTTCCAGCAGCCCTGGGACAGTATACACTGAAGCTTTCTTT | CSSSPGTVYTEAFF
TRBJ1-2 | TRBV7-9 | NA | NA | TGTGCCAGCAGTTGGGACAATAGCTATGGCTACACCTTC | CASSWDNSYGYTF
TRBJ1-3 | TRBV11-2 | TRBD1 | NA | TGTGCCAGCAGCCCTCAGGGGGCACCCGGAAACACCATATATTTT | CASSPQGAPGNTIYF